The 5 T cell receptor beta chains presented below share a single source sample, sequenced in a study of T cells expressing NK-cell markers. TCRdb derives one entry per CDR3 protein from the 5' RACE reads, leaving out DNA. With some 390,000 distinct CDR3 sequences in the sample, the ten largest clones hold roughly a tenth. Specimen: blood T cells: a sorted CD56 or NKG2C T cell subset, CD4+ or CD8+ T cells, or bulk PBMC T cells (not recorded which). Every receptor here comes from a woman between 45 and 60 years old in good health.

The chain's CDR3 is CASSLGQAYDNSPLHF. V is TRBV5-5 and J is TRBJ1-6; TCRdb gives TRBD1 as the D gene, but with no DNA this cannot be confirmed. The CDR3 covers 16 residues. Germline CDR1 and CDR2: SGHKS and YYEKEE (reference sequence).

V gene TRBV7-2 combines with J gene TRBJ2-2; TCRdb outputs TRBD1, but without DNA this stays unchecked. Germline V gene data show CDR1 as SGHTA and CDR2 as FQGNSA. This CDR3 has 14 amino acids. CDR3 in amino acids: CASSTGQITGELFF.

V usage is TRBV27 and J usage is TRBJ1-2. The germline CDR1 and CDR2 sequences are MNHEY and SMNVEV (reference sequence). CDR3 length: 12 residues. CDR3 region: CASRYSNYGYTF.

J is TRBJ2-3 and V is TRBV11-3; TCRdb names TRBD1, which stays unverified in the absence of DNA. CDR3 size: 15 residues. Germline CDR1 is SGHNT and CDR2 is YENEEA. CDR3 sequence reads: CASSLAGEGTDTQYF.

The J gene is TRBJ2-2, the V gene TRBV5-1; TCRdb's assignment of TRBD2 cannot be checked, as there is no DNA. The CDR3 consists of 15 residues. The germline CDR1 and CDR2 sequences are SGHRS and YFSETQ. CDR3 loop: CASSLEASVAGELFF.